Following are 19 T cell receptor beta chains from one sample sequenced in a study of PD-1 blockade in classical Hodgkin lymphoma. The assay was immunoSEQ multiplex PCR, and TCRdb's table has in-frame clones only and misses some. The data show some 39,000 clones, about 88% seen once. Exposure to brentuximab vedotin varied, and each patient had relapsed following autologous stem cell transplantation. The sequenced sample was peripheral blood mononuclear cells (PBMCs), obtained at baseline. These receptors were collected from a human donor with classical Hodgkin lymphoma.

The chain uses TRBV6-4 and TRBJ2-1, with unresolved D. Germline V gives CDR1 MRHNA, CDR2 SNTAGT. V shed 4 bases and J shed 7 bases, with 11 bases lying between them. The CDR3 is 13 amino acids. CDR3 amino acids: CASSVRTSNEQFF. The CDR3 nucleotides are TGTGCCAGCAGTGTCCGGACCAGTAATGAGCAGTTCTTC.

This clone has more than one count but fewer than ten. The J gene is TRBJ1-2, the V gene TRBV6-6, with unresolved D. Deletions cut 5 bases from V and 3 bases from J, with 10 bases between. The CDR3 length is 13 residues. CDR1 and CDR2 from the germline V gene are MNHNY and SVGAGI (reference sequence). CDR3 region: CASSSHKDYGYTF. As DNA, the CDR3 is TGTGCCAGCAGTAGCCACAAGGACTATGGCTACACCTTC.

The chain carries TRBV5-8 and TRBJ1-3; D perhaps matches TRBD1 (5 bases). CDR3 length: 15 residues. From germline, CDR1 is SGHTS and CDR2 YDEGEE. V was cut by 4 bases and J by 0 bases, with 11 bases left in between. CDR3 region: CASSLGDLSGNTIYF. In DNA, the CDR3 is TGTGCCAGCAGCCTAGGGGACCTCTCTGGAAACACCATATATTTT.

Worth noting for this clone: Germline and junction disagree at one end, which may indicate a read error. J is TRBJ2-5 and V is TRBV7-2, with 11 bases that match TRBD2. This CDR3 region has 17 residues. Germline CDR1 reads SGHTA; CDR2 reads FQGNSA. CDR3 sequence (DNA): TGTGCCCGCAGGGGCCCAAATACTAGCGGGAGTGGTGAGACCCAGTACTTC. Its protein product is CARRGPNTSGSGETQYF.

This chain joins TRBV15 and TRBJ1-1; D gene unclear. The CDR3 contains 14 residues. Germline V lookup: CDR1 LNHNV, CDR2 YYDKDF (reference sequence). V shed 1 base and J shed 7 bases, with 13 bases lying between them. The chain's CDR3 is CATSRVGARNEAFF. The CDR3 DNA is TGTGCCACCAGCAGAGTAGGAGCACGAAATGAAGCTTTCTTT.

V usage is TRBV29-1 and J usage is TRBJ2-1; 11 bases align to TRBD2. CDR1 is SQVTM, CDR2 ANQGSEA, per germline. The CDR3 spans 14 residues. V trimming: 7 bases; J trimming: 6 bases; junction bases outside the gene matches: 8. The chain's CDR3 is CSALAGGGVNEQFF. Here the CDR3 DNA reads TGCAGCGCCCTAGCGGGAGGCGGCGTCAATGAGCAGTTCTTC.

The chain combines TRBV6-1 with TRBJ2-3; D possibly matches TRBD1 or TRBD2 (6 bases each). Germline V gene lookup returns CDR1 MNHNS and CDR2 SASEGT. Trimming removed 4 bases from V and 1 base from J, with 15 bases in between. The CDR3 is 16 residues long. The CDR3 region has the DNA TGTGCCAGCAGTGGTAGGCAGGGGACTCGCACAGATACGCAGTATTTT. Its protein product is CASSGRQGTRTDTQYF.

V and J are TRBV5-1 and TRBJ1-4; 7 bases align to TRBD1. CDR3 length: 19 amino acids. Germline values: CDR1 SGHRS, CDR2 YFSETQ. The V and J ends lost 4 bases and 3 bases, in that order; junction bases with no gene match: 18. The CDR3 sequence: CASSITGQALGAANEKLFF. The CDR3 bases are TGCGCCAGCAGCATTACAGGACAGGCCTTAGGCGCGGCTAATGAAAAACTGTTTTTT.

V gene TRBV27 combines with J gene TRBJ2-3; TRBD2 agrees at 10 bases. The CDR3 is 19 amino acids. Germline V CDR1 and CDR2: MNHEY, SMNVEV (reference sequence). V gave up 0 bases and J gave up 1 base; unmatched junction bases: 10. CDR3 amino acids: CASSLSRPLAGVGTDTQYF. In nucleotides, the CDR3 is TGTGCCAGCAGTTTATCCCGACCTCTAGCGGGAGTCGGCACAGATACGCAGTATTTT.

This sequence joins TRBV18 and TRBJ2-5; tentatively, D is TRBD1 (5 bases). This CDR3 spans 14 amino acids. Trimming took off 3 bases at V and 4 bases at J, with 12 bases between the two ends. CDR1 KGHSH and CDR2 LQKENI come from the germline V gene. As DNA, the CDR3 is TGTGCCAGCTCACCCCTAGACAGAACAGAGACCCAGTACTTC. Protein product: CASSPLDRTETQYF.

The V gene is TRBV6-6, the J gene TRBJ2-7; the match to TRBD1 covers 8 bases. Germline values: CDR1 MNHNY, CDR2 SVGAGI (reference sequence). Trimming removed 2 bases from V and 3 bases from J; junction bases left unmatched: 9. The length of the CDR3 is 16 residues. CDR3 region: CASSYGPLDRDYEQYF. CDR3 DNA sequence: TGTGCCAGCAGTTACGGCCCTTTGGACAGGGACTACGAGCAGTACTTC.

This chain links TRBV27 with TRBJ2-4; D not resolved. The germline V and J ends were trimmed by 6 bases and 2 bases, with 5 bases remaining between them. The germline V gene has CDR1 MNHEY and CDR2 SMNVEV (reference sequence). The CDR3 runs to 12 residues. This CDR3 reads CASRPTKNIQYF. The CDR3 nucleotides are TGTGCCAGCAGGCCCACCAAAAACATTCAGTACTTC.

This clone was seen a few times. CDR3 protein: CASSEGLAGVSYEQYF. CDR3 sequence (DNA): TGTGCCAGCAGTGAAGGACTAGCGGGGGTTTCCTACGAGCAGTACTTC. The gene calls are TRBV6-1 and TRBJ2-7; 12 nucleotides line up with TRBD2. Germline V gene sequence: CDR1 MNHNS, CDR2 SASEGT. J lost 1 base, V lost 1 base, and 2 bases had no gene match. The CDR3 totals 16 residues.

The J gene is TRBJ2-2, the V gene TRBV6-5; 13 bases fit TRBD2. Germline CDR1 is MNHEY and CDR2 is SVGAGI. The V gene end was trimmed by 4 bases and the J gene end by 6 bases; junction bases not matched to a gene: 5. The CDR3 covers 16 residues. CDR3 region: CASSSVLAGGAGELFF. CDR3 sequence (DNA): TGTGCCAGCAGTTCCGTACTAGCGGGGGGGGCCGGGGAGCTGTTTTTT.

The V gene is TRBV18, the J gene TRBJ2-2; D ambiguous. Germline assignment: CDR1 KGHSH and CDR2 LQKENI. Trimming left V 5 bases short and J 2 bases short, with 12 bases between. The CDR3 is 15 residues long. CDR3: CASSTDTVNTGELFF. CDR3 sequence (DNA): TGTGCCAGCTCAACCGACACAGTCAACACCGGGGAGCTGTTTTTT.

V gene TRBV25-1 combines with J gene TRBJ2-7, with 12 positions matching TRBD2. V dropped 4 bases and J dropped 5; count of bases not matched to a gene: 12. There are 17 residues in the CDR3. Germline V gives CDR1 MGHDK, CDR2 SYGVNS. DNA of the CDR3: TGTGCCAGCAGTGTCCGCCACCTAGCGGGAGGGCCGGACGAGCAGTACTTC. Translating it yields CASSVRHLAGGPDEQYF.

This chain joins TRBV5-1 and TRBJ2-7; D tentatively fits TRBD1 or TRBD2 (6 bases each). The CDR3 length is 15 residues. Germline loops: CDR1 SGHRS, CDR2 YFSETQ. V was clipped by 2 bases and J by 3 bases, with 15 bases between them. CDR3 DNA: TGCGCCAGCAGCTTACAGGGAGGAGGTCTCTACGAGCAGTACTTC. Translation: CASSLQGGGLYEQYF.

V is TRBV27 and J is TRBJ1-1, with 7 bases lining up with TRBD1. Germline values: CDR1 MNHEY, CDR2 SMNVEV (reference sequence). With V trimmed by 6 bases and J by 4 bases, 8 bases remained unmatched. The CDR3 consists of 14 residues. The CDR3 DNA reads TGTGCCAGCAGCCGAGGGGGCTTGGGCACTGAAGCTTTCTTT. Protein sequence: CASSRGGLGTEAFF.

This rearrangement joins TRBV9 to TRBJ2-7; D tentatively fits TRBD1 or TRBD2 (6 bases each). V was shortened by 0 bases and J by 6 bases, with 10 bases between the two germline ends. The CDR3 is 13 residues long. Germline V lookup: CDR1 SGDLS, CDR2 YYNGEE. CDR3 protein: CASSVEGGFEQYF. The CDR3, as DNA: TGTGCCAGCAGCGTAGAGGGGGGCTTCGAGCAGTACTTC.